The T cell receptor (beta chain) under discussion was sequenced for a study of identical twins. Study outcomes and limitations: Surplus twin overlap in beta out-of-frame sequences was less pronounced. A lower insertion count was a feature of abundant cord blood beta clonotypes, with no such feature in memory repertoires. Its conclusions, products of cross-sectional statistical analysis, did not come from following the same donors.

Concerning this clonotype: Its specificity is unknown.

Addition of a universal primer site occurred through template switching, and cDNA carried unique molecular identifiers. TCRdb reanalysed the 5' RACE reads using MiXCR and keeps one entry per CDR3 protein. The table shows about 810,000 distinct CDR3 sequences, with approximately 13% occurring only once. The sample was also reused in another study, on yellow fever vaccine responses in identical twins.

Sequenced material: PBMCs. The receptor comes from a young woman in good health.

The CDR3 reads CATSALVQSSYNEQFF. The CDR3 DNA reads TGTGCCACCAGTGCCCTCGTCCAGAGCTCCTACAATGAGCAGTTCTTC. The V gene is TRBV24-1, the J gene TRBJ2-1; D gene unclear. Germline V gene sequence: CDR1 KGHDR, CDR2 SFDVKD. The CDR3 runs to 16 residues. The V end lost 5 bases, the J end lost 0 bases, and 13 bases lay between the germline ends.